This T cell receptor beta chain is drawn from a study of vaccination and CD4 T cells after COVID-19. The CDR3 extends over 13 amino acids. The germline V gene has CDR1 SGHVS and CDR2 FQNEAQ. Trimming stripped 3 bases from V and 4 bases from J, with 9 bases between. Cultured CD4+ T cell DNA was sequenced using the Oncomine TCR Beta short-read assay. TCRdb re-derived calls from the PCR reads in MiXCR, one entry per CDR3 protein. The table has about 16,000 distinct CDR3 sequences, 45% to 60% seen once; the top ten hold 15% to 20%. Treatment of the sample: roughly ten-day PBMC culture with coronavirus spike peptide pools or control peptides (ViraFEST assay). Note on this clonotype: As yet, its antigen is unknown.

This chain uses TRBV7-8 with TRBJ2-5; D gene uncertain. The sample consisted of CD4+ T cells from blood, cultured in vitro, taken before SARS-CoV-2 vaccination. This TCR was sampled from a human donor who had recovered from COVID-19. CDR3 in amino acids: CASSFILGETQYF. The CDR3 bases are TGTGCCAGCAGCTTCATCCTGGGAGAGACCCAGTACTTC.